This passage covers 22 T cell receptor beta chains from one sample sequenced in a study of T cell responses to AZD1222 COVID-19 vaccine. Data came from immunoSEQ multiplex PCR; TCRdb stores just in-frame clones and leaves some out. Of fewer than 70,000 clones detected, around nine tenths appear once; the ten largest clones hold under 6.5%. This material consisted of peripheral blood, taken on day 0 of AZD1222 vaccination. All receptors derive from an adult in good health.

This chain connects TRBV15 to TRBJ2-5; tentatively, D is TRBD1 (6 bases). V was clipped by 5 bases and J by 2 bases, with 9 bases between them. CDR3 length: 13 residues. The V gene's germline CDR1 is LNHNV and CDR2 YYDKDF (reference sequence). The CDR3 sequence: CATSVGQQETQYF. The CDR3 region has the DNA TGTGCCACCAGCGTGGGACAACAAGAGACCCAGTACTTC.

This clone showed up just once. This CDR3 is also generated by other DNA sequences in the sample. This chain connects TRBV18 to TRBJ1-3, with a weak D call TRBD1 (5 bases). V dropped 2 bases and J dropped 7 bases, with 12 bases sitting between them. The CDR3 has 14 amino acids. The germline V gene encodes CDR1 KGHSH and CDR2 LQKENI. Written as DNA, the CDR3 is TGTGCCAGCTCACCAGGGGCCGGCGGGAACACCATATATTTT. It yields the protein CASSPGAGGNTIYF.

CDR3 in amino acids: CASSPAGGPYNEQFF. DNA of the CDR3: TGTGCCAGCAGCCCAGCGGGGGGGCCTTACAATGAGCAGTTCTTC. The chain joins TRBV7-9 to TRBJ2-1, with TRBD2 matching 10 bases. Germline V lookup: CDR1 SEHNR, CDR2 FQNEAQ (reference sequence). V lost 5 bases to trimming and J lost 4 bases; unmatched junction nucleotides: 5. The CDR3 is 15 residues long.

V gene TRBV5-1 combines with J gene TRBJ1-1; possibly TRBD1 for D (5 bases). The germline V and J ends were trimmed by 4 bases and 6 bases, with 19 bases remaining between them. The length of the CDR3 is 15 residues. CDR1 is SGHRS and CDR2 is YFSETQ in the germline V gene. CDR3: CASSQDTPLVAEAFF. CDR3 DNA: TGCGCCAGCAGCCAGGACACCCCCCTGGTGGCTGAAGCTTTCTTT.

This sequence joins TRBV5-1 and TRBJ2-2, with D perhaps matching TRBD1 (6 bases). V was shortened by 0 bases and J by 2 bases, with 11 bases between the two germline ends. This CDR3 is 16 amino acids long. Germline loops: CDR1 SGHRS, CDR2 YFSETQ. The DNA for the CDR3 is TGCGCCAGCAGCTTGGGAGGGACAACTAACACCGGGGAGCTGTTTTTT. The encoded protein is CASSLGGTTNTGELFF.

This clone has only one observation. The chain uses TRBV7-3 and TRBJ2-2, with 9 bases aligning to TRBD1. The J segment lost 2 bases and the V segment lost 3 bases, leaving 7 bases of the junction unmatched. The germline V gene has CDR1 SGHTA and CDR2 FQGTGA. The CDR3 extends over 17 amino acids. The CDR3 here is CASSLSRDRANTGELFF. Here the CDR3 DNA reads TGTGCCAGCAGCTTGTCCCGGGACAGGGCTAACACCGGGGAGCTGTTTTTT.

V and J are TRBV9 and TRBJ2-5; D is perhaps TRBD2 (5 bases). V lost 0 bases, J lost 5 bases, and 14 bases lay in between. Germline CDR1 SGDLS, CDR2 YYNGEE. The length of the CDR3 is 15 residues. CDR3 nucleotides: TGTGCCAGCAGCGTAGGGGCCGGAGGCTGGGAGACCCAGTACTTC. It is translated as CASSVGAGGWETQYF.

The chain employs TRBV19 and TRBJ2-3, with D tentatively TRBD2 (6 bases). Between the trimmed V and J ends, which lost 0 bases and 6 bases, there was a span of 16 bases. CDR3 length: 16 amino acids. Germline V lookup: CDR1 LNHDA, CDR2 SQIVND (reference sequence). The CDR3 nucleotides are TGTGCCAGTAGTATAGATCGTAGCGGCCGAGGGGATACGCAGTATTTT. Translating it yields CASSIDRSGRGDTQYF.

The rearrangement uses TRBV10-3 and TRBJ1-2, with D possibly being TRBD1 (6 bases). This CDR3 is built from 15 residues. The V and J ends lost 0 bases and 4 bases respectively, with 12 bases between them. Germline loops: CDR1 ENHRY, CDR2 SYGVKD. Here the CDR3 DNA reads TGTGCCATCAGTGAGTCCGGGGGCGCTGGCTATGGCTACACCTTC. This sequence encodes CAISESGGAGYGYTF.

The V call is TRBV6-5, the J call TRBJ1-2; D uncertain. Trimming stripped 0 bases from V and 1 base from J, with 6 bases between. From germline, CDR1 is MNHEY and CDR2 SVGAGI. CDR3 length: 14 amino acids. The chain's CDR3 is CASSYSPGNYGYTF. The CDR3 bases are TGTGCCAGCAGTTACTCGCCCGGTAACTATGGCTACACCTTC.

This rearrangement joins TRBV6-5 to TRBJ1-6; 7 bases agree with TRBD1. The ends lost 10 bases at V and 3 bases at J; junction bases unmatched: 6. CDR3 length equals 14 residues. Germline V CDR1 and CDR2: MNHEY, SVGAGI. CDR3 bases: TGTGCCACCCACAGGGGTAACTATAATTCACCCCTCCACTTT. This sequence encodes CATHRGNYNSPLHF.

The V call is TRBV29-1, the J call TRBJ2-1; TRBD1 aligns across 7 bases. Per the germline V gene, CDR1 is SQVTM and CDR2 is ANQGSEA. The V and J ends lost 4 bases and 1 base, in that order; junction bases with no gene match: 7. The CDR3 runs to 15 residues. CDR3 residues: CSVVDRDSSYNEQFF. CDR3 nucleotides: TGCAGCGTTGTGGATCGGGACAGTTCCTACAATGAGCAGTTCTTC.

This clone has a single count. This rearrangement joins TRBV5-8 to TRBJ1-2; TRBD1 might be the D (5 bases). In germline, CDR1 is SGHTS, CDR2 YDEGEE. This CDR3 comprises 15 residues. V was shortened by 0 bases and J by 6 bases, with 15 bases between the two germline ends. CDR3 protein: CASSLERQSMNGYTF. CDR3 DNA: TGTGCCAGCAGCTTGGAACGACAGTCTATGAATGGCTACACCTTC.

The J gene is TRBJ2-5, the V gene TRBV6-5, with D unresolved. Per the germline V gene, CDR1 is MNHEY and CDR2 is SVGAGI. The V gene lost 0 bases and the J gene lost 2 bases, with 10 bases spanning the gap. The CDR3 extends over 15 amino acids. The CDR3, as DNA: TGTGCCAGCAGTTACTCACTTGCAAGTCAAGAGACCCAGTACTTC. Protein product: CASSYSLASQETQYF.

The chain is built from TRBV7-2 and TRBJ1-2; D is unclear. Germline loops: CDR1 SGHTA, CDR2 FQGNSA. The CDR3 is made up of 13 amino acids. V was shortened by 7 bases and J by 2 bases, with 11 bases between the two germline ends. In nucleotides, the CDR3 is TGTGCCAGCATCCCAGACCGCAACTATGGCTACACCTTC. It encodes CASIPDRNYGYTF.

The J gene is TRBJ2-6, the V gene TRBV6-5; perhaps TRBD1 as D (6 bases). Germline V gene data show CDR1 as MNHEY and CDR2 as SVGAGI. The CDR3 is 15 residues long. Trimming shortened V by 6 bases and J by 0 bases, and 9 bases separated the two germline ends. CDR3 amino acids: CASSLQGSGANVLTF. The CDR3 coding sequence is TGTGCCAGCAGCCTACAGGGCTCTGGGGCCAACGTCCTGACTTTC.

The gene calls are TRBV2 and TRBJ1-2, with TRBD1 as a possible D gene (5 bases). The length of the CDR3 is 14 residues. Germline values: CDR1 SNHLY, CDR2 FYNNEI. With 2 bases removed from V and 7 bases from J, the gap between germline ends came to 14 bases. The CDR3 is CASSEWRGLTGYTF. Written as DNA, the CDR3 is TGTGCCAGCAGTGAATGGAGGGGATTAACTGGCTACACCTTC.

The J gene is TRBJ1-6, the V gene TRBV11-1; no clear D. This CDR3 comprises 14 residues. The germline V and J ends were trimmed by 1 base and 6 bases, with 7 bases remaining between them. Germline V gives CDR1 SGHAT, CDR2 FQDESV (reference sequence). The CDR3, as DNA: TGTGCCAGCAGCTTAGTTGGTGCTAATTCACCCCTCCACTTT. It encodes CASSLVGANSPLHF.

The gene calls are TRBV4-1 and TRBJ1-2, with TRBD1 identical over 10 bases. Germline V gives CDR1 MGHRA, CDR2 YSYEKL. The CDR3 is made up of 14 amino acids. V lost 3 bases and J lost 8; bases outside the gene matches: 6. CDR3 in amino acids: CASSHRQGAEGYTF. CDR3 DNA sequence: TGCGCCAGCAGCCACAGACAGGGGGCGGAGGGCTACACCTTC.

J is TRBJ1-1 and V is TRBV5-4; 7 nucleotides agree with TRBD1. This CDR3 region has 14 residues. V shed 4 bases, J shed 3 bases, and the junction held 6 bases outside the gene matches. CDR1 and CDR2 from the germline V gene are SGHNT and YYREEE (reference sequence). The CDR3 sequence: CASSLRQGDTEAFF. The CDR3 bases are TGTGCCAGCAGCCTCCGACAGGGTGACACTGAAGCTTTCTTT.

The chain is built from TRBV15 and TRBJ2-7, with D hard to call. The CDR3 runs 13 residues. Between the trimmed V and J ends, which lost 0 bases and 6 bases, there was a span of 9 bases. CDR1 and CDR2 from the germline V gene are LNHNV and YYDKDF (reference sequence). The CDR3 DNA sequence: TGTGCCACCAGCAGAGACCGGCAGTTCGAGCAGTACTTC. It is translated as CATSRDRQFEQYF.

This clone came up a few times. This rearrangement joins TRBV29-1 to TRBJ2-3, with 7 bases that match TRBD2. Germline V gene lookup returns CDR1 SQVTM and CDR2 ANQGSEA. The junction had 6 bases not matched to a gene; V was cut back by 5 bases and J by 4 bases. The CDR3 is made up of 13 amino acids. The CDR3 is CSVRPGGPDTQYF. CDR3 sequence (DNA): TGCAGCGTTCGGCCGGGAGGACCAGATACGCAGTATTTT.